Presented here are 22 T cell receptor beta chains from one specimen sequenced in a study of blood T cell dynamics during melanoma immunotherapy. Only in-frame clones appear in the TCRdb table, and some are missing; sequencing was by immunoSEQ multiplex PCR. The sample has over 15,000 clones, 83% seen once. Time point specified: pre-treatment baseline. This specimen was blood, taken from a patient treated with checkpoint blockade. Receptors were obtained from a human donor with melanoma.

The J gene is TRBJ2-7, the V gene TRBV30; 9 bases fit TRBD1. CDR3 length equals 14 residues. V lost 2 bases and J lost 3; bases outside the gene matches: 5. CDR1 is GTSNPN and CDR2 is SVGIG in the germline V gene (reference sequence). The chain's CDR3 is CAWSTGQGHYEQYF. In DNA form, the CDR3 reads TGTGCCTGGAGTACGGGACAGGGACACTACGAGCAGTACTTC.

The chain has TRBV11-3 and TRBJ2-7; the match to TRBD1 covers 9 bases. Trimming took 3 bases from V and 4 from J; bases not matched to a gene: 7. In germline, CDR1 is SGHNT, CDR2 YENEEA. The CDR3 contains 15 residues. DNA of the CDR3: TGTGCCAGCAGCTTCGAAACAGGGGGCCTGTACGAGCAGTACTTC. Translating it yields CASSFETGGLYEQYF.

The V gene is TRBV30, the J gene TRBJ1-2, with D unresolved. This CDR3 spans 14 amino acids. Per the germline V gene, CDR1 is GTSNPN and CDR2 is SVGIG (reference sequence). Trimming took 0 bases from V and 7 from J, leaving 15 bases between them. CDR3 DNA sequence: TGTGCCTGGAGTGTCCCCGGCATTACCGTTGGCTACACCTTC. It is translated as CAWSVPGITVGYTF.

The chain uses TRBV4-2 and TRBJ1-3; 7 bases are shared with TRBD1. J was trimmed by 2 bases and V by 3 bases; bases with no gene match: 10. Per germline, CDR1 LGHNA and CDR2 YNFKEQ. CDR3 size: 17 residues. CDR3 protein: CASSHLGTAATGNTIYF. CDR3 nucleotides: TGTGCCAGCAGCCATCTCGGGACAGCAGCAACTGGAAACACCATATATTTT.

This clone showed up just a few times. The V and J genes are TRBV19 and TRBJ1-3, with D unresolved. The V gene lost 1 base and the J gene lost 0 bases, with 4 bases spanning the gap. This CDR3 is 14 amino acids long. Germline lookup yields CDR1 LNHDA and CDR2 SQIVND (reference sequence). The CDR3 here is CASSIAVSGNTIYF. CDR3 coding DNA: TGTGCCAGTAGTATAGCAGTCTCTGGAAACACCATATATTTT.

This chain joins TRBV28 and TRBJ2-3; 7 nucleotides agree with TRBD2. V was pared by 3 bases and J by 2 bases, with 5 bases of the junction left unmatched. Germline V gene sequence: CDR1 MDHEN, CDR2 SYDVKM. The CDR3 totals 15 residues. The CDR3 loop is CASSFAGEITDTQYF. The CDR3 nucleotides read TGTGCCAGCAGTTTCGCGGGAGAGATCACAGATACGCAGTATTTT.

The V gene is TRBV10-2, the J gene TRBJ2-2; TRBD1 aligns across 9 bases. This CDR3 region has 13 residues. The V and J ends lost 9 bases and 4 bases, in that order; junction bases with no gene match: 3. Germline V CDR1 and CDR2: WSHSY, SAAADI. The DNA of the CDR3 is TGCGCCAGATTGACAGGGGGCACCGGGGAGCTGTTTTTT. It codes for CARLTGGTGELFF.

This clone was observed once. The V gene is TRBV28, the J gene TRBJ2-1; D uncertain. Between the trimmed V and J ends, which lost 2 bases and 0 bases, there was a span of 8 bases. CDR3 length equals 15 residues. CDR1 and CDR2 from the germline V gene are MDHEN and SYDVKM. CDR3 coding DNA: TGTGCCAGCAGTTTAATTCCGGGCTCCTACAATGAGCAGTTCTTC. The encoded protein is CASSLIPGSYNEQFF.

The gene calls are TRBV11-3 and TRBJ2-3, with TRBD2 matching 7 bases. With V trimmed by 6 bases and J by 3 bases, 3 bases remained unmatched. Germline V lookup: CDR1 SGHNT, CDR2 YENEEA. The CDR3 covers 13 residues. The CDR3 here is CASRKAGTDTQYF. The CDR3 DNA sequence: TGTGCCAGCAGAAAAGCGGGGACAGATACGCAGTATTTT.

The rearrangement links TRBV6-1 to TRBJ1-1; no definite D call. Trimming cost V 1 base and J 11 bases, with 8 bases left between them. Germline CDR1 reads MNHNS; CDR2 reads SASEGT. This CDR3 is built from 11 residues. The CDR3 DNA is TGTGCCAGCAGTGAAGTTTGGGATGCTTTCTTT. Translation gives CASSEVWDAFF.

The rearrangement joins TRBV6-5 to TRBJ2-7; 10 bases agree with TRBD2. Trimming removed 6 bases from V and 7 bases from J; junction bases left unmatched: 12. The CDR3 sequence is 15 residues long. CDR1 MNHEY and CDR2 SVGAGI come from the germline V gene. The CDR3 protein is CASRSAGGPSGEQYF. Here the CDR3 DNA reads TGTGCCAGCAGGTCAGCGGGAGGGCCCTCCGGGGAGCAGTACTTC.

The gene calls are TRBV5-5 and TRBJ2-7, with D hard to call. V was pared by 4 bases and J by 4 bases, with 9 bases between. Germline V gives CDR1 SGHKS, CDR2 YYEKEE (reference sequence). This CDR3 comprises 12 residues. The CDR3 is CASSTAMYEQYF. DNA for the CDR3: TGTGCCAGCAGCACAGCCATGTACGAGCAGTACTTC.

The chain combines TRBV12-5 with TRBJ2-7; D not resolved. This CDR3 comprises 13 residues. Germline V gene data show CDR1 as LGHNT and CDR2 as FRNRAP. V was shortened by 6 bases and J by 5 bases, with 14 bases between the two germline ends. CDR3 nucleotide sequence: TGTGCTAGTGGAGGCCTTGTGAAGGACGAGCAGTACTTC. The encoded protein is CASGGLVKDEQYF.

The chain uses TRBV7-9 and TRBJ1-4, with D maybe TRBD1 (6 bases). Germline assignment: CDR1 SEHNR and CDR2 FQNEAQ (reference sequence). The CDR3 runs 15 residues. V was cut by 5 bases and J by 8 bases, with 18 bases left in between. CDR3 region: CASSPPWGASEKLFF. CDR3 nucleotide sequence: TGTGCCAGCAGCCCCCCGTGGGGGGCTTCCGAAAAACTGTTTTTT.

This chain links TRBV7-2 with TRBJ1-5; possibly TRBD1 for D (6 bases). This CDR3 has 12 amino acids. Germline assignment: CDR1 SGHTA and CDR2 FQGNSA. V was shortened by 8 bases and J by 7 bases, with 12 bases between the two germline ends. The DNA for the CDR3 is TGTGCCAGCTCAGAACAGGGCCAGCCCCAGCATTTT. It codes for CASSEQGQPQHF.

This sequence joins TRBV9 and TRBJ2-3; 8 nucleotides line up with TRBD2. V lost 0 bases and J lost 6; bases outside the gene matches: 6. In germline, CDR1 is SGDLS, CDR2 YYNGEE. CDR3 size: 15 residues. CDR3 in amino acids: CASSVAGGPVDTQYF. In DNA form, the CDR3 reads TGTGCCAGCAGCGTAGCGGGAGGGCCAGTCGATACGCAGTATTTT.

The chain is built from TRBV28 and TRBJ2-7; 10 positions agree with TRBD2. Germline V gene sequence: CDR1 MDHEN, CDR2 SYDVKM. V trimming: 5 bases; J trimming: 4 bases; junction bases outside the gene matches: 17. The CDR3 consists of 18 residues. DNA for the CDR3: TGTGCCAGCAGTAATTACGGACCAGCGGGAGGGCCATATTACGAGCAGTACTTC. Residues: CASSNYGPAGGPYYEQYF. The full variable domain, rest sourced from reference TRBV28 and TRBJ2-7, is DVKVTQSSRYLVKRTGEKVFLECVQDMDHENMFWYRQDPGLGLRLIYFSYDVKMKEKGDIPEGYSVSREKKERFSLILESASTNQTSMYLCASSNYGPAGGPYYEQYFGPGTRLTVT.

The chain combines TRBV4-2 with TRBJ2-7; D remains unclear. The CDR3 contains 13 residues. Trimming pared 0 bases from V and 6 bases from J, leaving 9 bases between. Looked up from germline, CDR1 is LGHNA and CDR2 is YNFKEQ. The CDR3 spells CASSQDPFGEQYF. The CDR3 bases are TGTGCCAGCAGCCAAGACCCATTTGGCGAGCAGTACTTC.

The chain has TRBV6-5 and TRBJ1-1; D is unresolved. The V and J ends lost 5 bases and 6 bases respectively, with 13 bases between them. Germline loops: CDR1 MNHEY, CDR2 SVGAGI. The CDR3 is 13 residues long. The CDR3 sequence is CASSRPAVPEAFF. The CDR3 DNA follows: TGTGCCAGCAGTAGGCCGGCGGTGCCTGAAGCTTTCTTT.

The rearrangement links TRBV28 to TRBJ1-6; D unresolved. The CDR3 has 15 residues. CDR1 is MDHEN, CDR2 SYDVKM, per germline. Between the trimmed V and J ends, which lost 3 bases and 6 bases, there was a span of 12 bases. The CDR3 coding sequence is TGTGCCAGCAGTTTGTATGGGCAAACTAATTCACCCCTCCACTTT. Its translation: CASSLYGQTNSPLHF.

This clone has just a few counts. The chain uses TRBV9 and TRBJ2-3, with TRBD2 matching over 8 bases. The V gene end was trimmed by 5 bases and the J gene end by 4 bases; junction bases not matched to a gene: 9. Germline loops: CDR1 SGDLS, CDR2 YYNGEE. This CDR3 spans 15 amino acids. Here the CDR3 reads CASSESGRGADTQYF. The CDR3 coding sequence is TGTGCCAGCAGTGAAAGCGGGAGAGGGGCAGATACGCAGTATTTT.

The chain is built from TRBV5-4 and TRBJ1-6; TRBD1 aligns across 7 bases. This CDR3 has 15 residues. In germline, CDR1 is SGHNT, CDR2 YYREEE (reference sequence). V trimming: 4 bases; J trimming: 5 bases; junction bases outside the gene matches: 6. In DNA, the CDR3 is TGTGCCAGCAGCGCCGGACAGGCGCATAATTCACCCCTCCACTTT. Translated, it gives CASSAGQAHNSPLHF.